Listed below are T cell receptor beta chains from one sample, sequenced in a study of blood T cell repertoires in COVID-19. Sequencing used immunoSEQ multiplex PCR; TCRdb keeps in-frame clones, though not all of them. Of some 200,000 clones in the sample, more than 65% are singletons; the top ten hold 7% to 9%. Sequencing used PBMCs or T cells enriched from blood (not recorded which). These receptors all stem from a man between 40 and 49 years old who had recovered from COVID-19. Each CDR3 is given with its conserved first and last residue.

15 | TRBV6-5 | CASSPGQTIGNTIYF
13 | TRBV7-9 | CASSSRGTGELFF
16 | TRBV27 | CASSFSGTGGVYEQYF
14 | TRBV10-3 | CAITQDTSITEAFF
18 | TRBV27 | CASSLSARKGAANQPQHF
17 | TRBV27 | CASSPTGDRGLNTEAFF
14 | TRBV6-5 | CASSNPARNNEQFF
15 | TRBV6-5 | CASSSQAIPIYGYTF
15 | TRBV10-3 | CAISAGGESNHQAFF
11 | TRBV20-1 | CSAQFGGTQYF
14 | TRBV6-5 | CASSYQTGSYEQYF
15 | TRBV5-1 | CASSSSRGSTDTQYF
16 | TRBV7-2 | CASSERDPVVGETQYF
15 | TRBV28 | CASSLRGQGGGKLFF
15 | TRBV11-2 | CASSSAQGFVNTIYF
13 | TRBV18 | CAASGDPGYGYTF
14 | TRBV3-1/TRBV3-2 | CASSQARGIYGYTF
15 | TRBV7-9 | CASSLGGQKGNTIYF
16 | TRBV11-2 | CASLPGQGWRRNEQFF
20 | TRBV4-2 | CASSQELRGASGNYQETQYF
14 | TRBV5-1 | CASSETTDTYEQYF
16 | TRBV5-5 | CASSLISGGAGETQYF
12 | TRBV18 | CASSPGGLGYTF
14 | TRBV6-1 | CASSEGQENTEAFF
13 | TRBV7-9 | CASSSESGAEAFF
17 | TRBV7-2 | CASSLAIYRGRRTEAFF
16 | TRBV9 | CASSSRTGVGTGELFF
12 | TRBV5-8 | CASSGDGEKLFF
14 | TRBV4-3 | CASSSRQLFYEQYF
15 | TRBV27 | CASSSAGQGYNEQFF
13 | TRBV30 | CAWSPGDNQPQHF
15 | TRBV6-5 | CASSRLDRDGEELFF
15 | TRBV30 | CAWSAPGRGNYGYTF
14 | TRBV4-1 | CASTRSSPTDTQYF
13 | TRBV18 | CASSPPSSYEQYF
15 | TRBV15 | CATSRAITARYGYTF
13 | TRBV12-3/TRBV12-4 | CASSTGYTGELFF
16 | TRBV18 | CASSGQGSIGANVLTF
12 | TRBV7-9 | CASSSNDRYVYF
15 | TRBV7-2 | CASSLGVISYNEQFF
17 | TRBV24-1 | CATSDFAWDGRMDTQYF
15 | TRBV3-1/TRBV3-2 | CASSQAGVSSYEQYF
17 | TRBV3-1/TRBV3-2 | CASSQDVGGRIPEKLFF
12 | TRBV19 | CASSTGQIPLHF
12 | TRBV6-5 | CASLADNYGYTF
12 | TRBV29-1 | CSYRLGQTEAFF
15 | TRBV5-4 | CASSSRQGAPDTQYF
15 | TRBV5-1 | CASSSEGTGSNEQYF
11 | TRBV28 | CAVGGGGRYTF
16 | TRBV12-5 | CASGQSPQGARETQYF
15 | TRBV11-2 | CASSLGSYRAETQYF
16 | TRBV2 | CATGGGTEQGLDEQYF